A single T cell receptor beta chain is shown here with its context. No antigen is known for it. This entry comes from a study of cytomegalovirus exposure and HLA in healthy donors. Findings and caveats of the study: The study found most TCR sequences rare, yet found some public TCRs in many donors. Several of the most significant clusters appeared, in a later analysis, to be linked to common viral pathogens. Because they were indistinguishable, some V segments, including TRBV6-2 and TRBV6-3, were excluded.

The primer mix had 60 Vbeta and 13 Jbeta primers. Method: immunoSEQ multiplex PCR; TCRdb's copy keeps in-frame clones and lacks some. The sample lists more than 95,000 clones, more than 70% occurring once. Between the trimmed V and J ends, which lost 7 bases and 5 bases, there was a span of 11 bases. Germline values: CDR1 MNHNY, CDR2 SVGAGI (reference sequence). CDR3 length: 12 residues. This chain connects TRBV6-6 to TRBJ2-5; no clear D. This receptor was identified in a middle-aged man in good health and CMV-seropositive. The sample taken for sequencing was PBMCs. The CDR3 nucleotides are TGTGCCAGCACTCCTCAGGCGGAGACCCAGTACTTC. This encodes CASTPQAETQYF.